This T cell receptor beta chain was observed in a study of T cells in Graves' hyperthyroidism and ophthalmopathy. This clonotype was counted a few times. Looked up from germline, CDR1 is MNHEY and CDR2 is SVGAGI. CDR3 size: 16 residues. V was shortened by 0 bases and J by 6 bases, with 17 bases between the two germline ends. TCR beta CDR3 regions were amplified from RNA. Initially, a first-round RT-PCR of the TCR CDR3 employed the HTBI primer set. TCRdb reanalysed the multiplex PCR reads using MiXCR and keeps one entry per CDR3 protein. The table shows some 800,000 distinct CDR3 sequences, with roughly 40% occurring only once.

Sequencing was performed on blood. This chain links TRBV6-5 with TRBJ1-2; D remains ambiguous. The source is a young man with Graves' hyperthyroidism. The CDR3 DNA is TGTGCCAGCAGTTACTCATTCCCGGGCCATCGTGATGGCTACACCTTC. Translating gives CASSYSFPGHRDGYTF.